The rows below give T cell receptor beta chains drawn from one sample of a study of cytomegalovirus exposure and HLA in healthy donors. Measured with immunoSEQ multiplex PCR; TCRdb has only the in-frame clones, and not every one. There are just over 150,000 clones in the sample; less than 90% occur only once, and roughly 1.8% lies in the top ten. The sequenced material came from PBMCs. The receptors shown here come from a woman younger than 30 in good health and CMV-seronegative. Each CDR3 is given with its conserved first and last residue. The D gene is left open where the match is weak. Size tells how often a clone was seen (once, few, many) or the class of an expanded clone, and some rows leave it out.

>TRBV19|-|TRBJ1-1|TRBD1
CASSKTGGVPNTEAFF
TGTGCCAGTAGTAAGACAGGGGGCGTTCCGAACACTGAAGCTTTCTTT
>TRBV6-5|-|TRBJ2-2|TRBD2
CASSQGTSQPGELFF
TGTGCCAGCAGTCAAGGGACTAGCCAGCCCGGGGAGCTGTTTTTT
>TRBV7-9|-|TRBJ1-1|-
CASSYGVGTEAFF
TGTGCCAGCAGCTACGGGGTAGGCACTGAAGCTTTCTTT
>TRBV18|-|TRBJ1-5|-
CASSPAGMSNQPQHF
TGTGCCAGCTCACCAGCGGGCATGAGCAATCAGCCCCAGCATTTT
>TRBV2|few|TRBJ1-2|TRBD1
CASSHDRGHYAAF
TGTGCCAGCAGTCACGACAGGGGACACTACGCCGCCTTC
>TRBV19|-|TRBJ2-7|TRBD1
CASSKGGTGYSYEQYF
TGTGCCAGTAGTAAAGGCGGGACAGGCTACTCCTACGAGCAGTACTTC
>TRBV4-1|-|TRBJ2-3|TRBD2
CASSQDAGTRGDTQYF
TGCGCCAGCAGCCAAGATGCCGGGACTAGAGGCGATACGCAGTATTTT
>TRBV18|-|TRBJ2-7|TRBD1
CASSQTGGQSSYEQYF
TGTGCCAGCTCGCAGACAGGGGGACAGAGCTCCTACGAGCAGTACTTC
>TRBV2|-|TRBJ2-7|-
CASSEQVLSYEQYF
TGTGCCAGCAGTGAACAGGTTTTGTCCTACGAGCAGTACTTC
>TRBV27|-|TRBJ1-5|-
CASRRLRPQHF
TGTGCCAGCAGGCGATTGCGGCCCCAGCATTTT
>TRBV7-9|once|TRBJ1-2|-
CASSSSNSDGYTF
TGTGCCAGCAGCTCCTCTAACAGTGATGGCTACACCTTC
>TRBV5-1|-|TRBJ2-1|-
CASSPRVNEQFF
TGCGCCAGCAGCCCCCGGGTGAATGAGCAGTTCTTC
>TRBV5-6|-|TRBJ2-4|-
CASSWFGAVLAKNIQYF
TGTGCCAGCAGCTGGTTTGGGGCGGTACTAGCCAAAAACATTCAGTACTTC
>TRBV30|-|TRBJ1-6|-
CAWSVVQGRNSPLHF
TGTGCCTGGAGTGTAGTCCAGGGGCGGAATTCACCCCTCCACTTT
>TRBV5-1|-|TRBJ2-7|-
CASSYNLAPYEGLVEQYF
TGCGCCAGCAGCTATAATTTAGCACCCTACGAGGGTTTGGTCGAGCAGTACTTC
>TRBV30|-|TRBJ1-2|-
CACRRPWGQDNYGYTF
TGTGCCTGCAGAAGGCCCTGGGGCCAAGATAACTATGGCTACACCTTC
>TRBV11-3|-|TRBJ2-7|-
CASSPRSSYEQYF
TGTGCCAGCAGCCCAAGGAGCTCCTACGAGCAGTACTTC
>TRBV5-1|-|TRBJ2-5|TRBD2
CASREIAGALATQYF
TGCGCCAGCCGAGAAATAGCGGGAGCCCTTGCGACCCAGTACTTC
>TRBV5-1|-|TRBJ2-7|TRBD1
CASSLGTGDEQYF
TGCGCCAGCAGCTTGGGGACAGGGGACGAGCAGTACTTC
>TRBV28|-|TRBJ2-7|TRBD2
CASINTRGLPNLYEQYF
TGTGCCAGCATAAACACCCGGGGACTACCCAATCTGTACGAGCAGTACTTC
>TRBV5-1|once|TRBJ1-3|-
CASSSTERGNTIYF
TGCGCCAGCAGCTCCACAGAACGAGGAAACACCATATATTTT
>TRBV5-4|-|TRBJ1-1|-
CASSLSAGAGSNTEAFF
TGTGCCAGCAGCTTGTCTGCGGGGGCTGGTTCAAACACTGAAGCTTTCTTT
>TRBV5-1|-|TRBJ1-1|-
CASSPRGTEAFF
TGCGCCAGCAGCCCCAGGGGCACTGAAGCTTTCTTT
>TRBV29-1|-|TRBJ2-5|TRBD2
CSARTGLAGGYQETQYF
TGCAGCGCCAGGACAGGACTAGCGGGAGGGTACCAAGAGACCCAGTACTTC
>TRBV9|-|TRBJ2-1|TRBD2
CASSVQAGASGEQFF
TGTGCCAGCAGCGTACAAGCGGGAGCATCTGGGGAGCAGTTCTTC
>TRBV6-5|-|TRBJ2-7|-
CASSYDSDPKGGEQYF
TGTGCCAGCAGTTACGATTCGGATCCGAAGGGGGGGGAGCAGTACTTC
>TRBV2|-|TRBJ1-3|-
CASSGGGQGNTIYF
TGTGCCAGCAGCGGCGGGGGGCAGGGAAACACCATATATTTT
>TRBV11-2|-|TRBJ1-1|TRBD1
CASSPVRGRRTEAFF
TGTGCCAGCAGCCCGGTCAGGGGGCGAAGGACTGAAGCTTTCTTT
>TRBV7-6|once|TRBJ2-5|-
CASSLGLQETQYF
TGTGCCAGCAGCTTAGGTCTTCAAGAGACCCAGTACTTC
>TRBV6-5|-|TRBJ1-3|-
CASTRQKQPGNTIYF
TGTGCCAGCACTAGACAGAAGCAACCCGGGAACACCATATATTTT
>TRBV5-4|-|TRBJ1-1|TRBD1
CASSLNRGLTEAFF
TGTGCCAGCAGCTTGAACAGGGGGCTCACTGAAGCTTTCTTT
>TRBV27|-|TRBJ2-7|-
CASSLLGGRDREQYF
TGTGCCAGCAGCCTCTTAGGAGGGCGCGATCGCGAGCAGTACTTC
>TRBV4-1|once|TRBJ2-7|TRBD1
CASSPGQGIRAYEQYF
TGCGCCAGCAGCCCCGGACAGGGAATTAGAGCCTACGAGCAGTACTTC
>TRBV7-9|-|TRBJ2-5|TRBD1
CASSLNTRGFQETQYF
TGTGCCAGCAGCTTAAATACCAGGGGGTTTCAAGAGACCCAGTACTTC
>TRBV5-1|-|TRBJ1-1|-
CASSLRGRQRGVNTEAFF
TGCGCCAGCAGCTTGAGGGGCAGGCAGAGAGGCGTGAACACTGAAGCTTTCTTT
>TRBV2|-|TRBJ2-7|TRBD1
CASSGQGPYEQYF
TGTGCCAGCTCGGGACAGGGTCCCTACGAGCAGTACTTC
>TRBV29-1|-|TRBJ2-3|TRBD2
CSVEASGADTQYF
TGCAGCGTTGAAGCTAGCGGGGCAGATACGCAGTATTTT
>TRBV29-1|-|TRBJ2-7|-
CSVEERPQGGEQYF
TGCAGCGTTGAAGAGAGGCCACAGGGTGGGGAGCAGTACTTC
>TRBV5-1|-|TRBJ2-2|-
CASSLGRWNTGELFF
TGCGCCAGCAGCTTGGGCAGGTGGAACACCGGGGAGCTGTTTTTT